This T cell receptor beta chain was recorded in a study of CD8+CD57+ T cells in acquired aplastic anemia. At the level of the study: On average, sorted CD4+ and CD8+ cells gave 3 to 3.5 ug of DNA.

Genomic DNA, serving as template, underwent TCR beta VDJ and CDR3 profiling. TCRdb itself ran the reads through MiXCR, one entry per CDR3 protein. The data hold 35,000 to 45,000 distinct CDR3 sequences, with approximately 67% observed a single time. Trimming removed 3 bases from V and 4 bases from J, with 16 bases in between. This CDR3 region has 17 residues. Germline V CDR1 and CDR2: LNHDA, SQIVND (reference sequence). The sample comprised sorted CD4+, CD8+, or CD8+CD57+ T cells (not recorded which) from PBMCs. The chain has TRBV19 and TRBJ1-6; D may be TRBD1 (5 bases). The source is a human donor in good health, serving as a control. CDR3 in DNA: TGTGCCAGTAGTATCGCAACAGGTGGGGGTTATAATTCACCCCTCCACTTT. Translated, it gives CASSIATGGGYNSPLHF.